The clone carrying this T cell receptor beta chain has just one count. Its antigen is currently unknown. Individual cDNA molecules received unique molecular identifiers. TCRdb independently ran MiXCR on the 5' RACE reads; one entry per CDR3 protein. The sample records 60,000 to 75,000 distinct CDR3 sequences, about 12% being singletons. This entry is derived from a study of early T cells in non-severe SARS-CoV-2 infection. Background on the study: Sequencing of bulk RNA from unsorted whole blood was done, without chain pairing. Whole-study findings and limits: Matches to VDJdb favored anti-spike CD8 responses and missed private and CD4 specificities.

V gave up 4 bases and J gave up 1 base; unmatched junction bases: 5. This CDR3 is 16 amino acids long. The germline CDR1 and CDR2 sequences are SGHAT and FQNNGV. This receptor was taken from an adult who was a healthcare worker with PCR-confirmed SARS-CoV-2 infection or an uninfected control (not recorded which). The genes are TRBV11-2 and TRBJ2-3; 10 positions agree with TRBD2. Source: whole blood, taken at baseline. The CDR3, as DNA: TGTGCCAGCAGCTCAACCGGGACTAGCGGCACAGATACGCAGTATTTT. It yields the protein CASSSTGTSGTDTQYF.